This T cell receptor (beta chain) was retrieved from a study of T cell repertoires in cytomegalovirus infection. Study-level information: Well-studied HLA-B-restricted CMV epitopes were used in the study alongside recently identified HLA-C-restricted ones. Public TCR beta signatures marked donors with CMV infection and the matching HLA.

The CDR3 length is 12 residues. V shed 4 bases and J 5 bases; nucleotides not matched to a gene: 4. The germline CDR1 and CDR2 sequences are GTSNPN and SVGIG (reference sequence). Findings and limits, study-wide: There were carriers of CMV plus the relevant HLA, and cumulative public TCR beta family frequency identified them. Clonotypes of TCR beta that were HLA-C-restricted and CMV-specific dominated the ex vivo response.

With respect to this clonotype: Its target is not known.

MiXCR, run by TCRdb on the reads, gives a single entry per CDR3 protein. This table holds 450,000 to 600,000 distinct CDR3 sequences, about 39% found once. Sequences were derived from cultured PBMCs, sampled from culture after CMV antigen stimulation. The TCR sequence derives from a human donor in good health (CMV status not recorded). Some clones in this sample may be carry-over from other donors' samples. V is TRBV30 and J is TRBJ1-2, with 7 bases identical to TRBD1. The CDR3 bases are TGTGCCTGGACAGGGGGTCGTTATGGCTACACCTTC. Amino acid sequence: CAWTGGRYGYTF.